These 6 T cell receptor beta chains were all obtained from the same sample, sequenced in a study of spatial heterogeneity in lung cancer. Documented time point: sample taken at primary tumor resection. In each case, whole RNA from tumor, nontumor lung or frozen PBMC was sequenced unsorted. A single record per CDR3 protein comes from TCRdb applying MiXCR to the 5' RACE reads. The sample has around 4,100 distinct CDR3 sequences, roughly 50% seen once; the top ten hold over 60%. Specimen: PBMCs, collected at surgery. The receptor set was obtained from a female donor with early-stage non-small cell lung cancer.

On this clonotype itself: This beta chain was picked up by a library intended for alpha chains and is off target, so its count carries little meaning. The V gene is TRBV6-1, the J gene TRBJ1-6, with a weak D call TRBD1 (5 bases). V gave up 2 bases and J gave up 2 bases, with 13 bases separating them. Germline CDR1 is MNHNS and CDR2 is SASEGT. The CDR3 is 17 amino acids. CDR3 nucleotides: TGTGCCAGCAGTGAATCTCAGGGTGTTACCTATAATTCACCCCTCCACTTT. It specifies CASSESQGVTYNSPLHF.

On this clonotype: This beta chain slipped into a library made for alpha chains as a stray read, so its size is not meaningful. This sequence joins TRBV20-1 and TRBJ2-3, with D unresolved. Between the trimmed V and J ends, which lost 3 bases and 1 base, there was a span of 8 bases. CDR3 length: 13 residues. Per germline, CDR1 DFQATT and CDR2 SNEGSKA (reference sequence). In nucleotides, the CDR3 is TGCAGTGCTAGGGTAATTGGCACAGATACGCAGTATTTT. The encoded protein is CSARVIGTDTQYF.

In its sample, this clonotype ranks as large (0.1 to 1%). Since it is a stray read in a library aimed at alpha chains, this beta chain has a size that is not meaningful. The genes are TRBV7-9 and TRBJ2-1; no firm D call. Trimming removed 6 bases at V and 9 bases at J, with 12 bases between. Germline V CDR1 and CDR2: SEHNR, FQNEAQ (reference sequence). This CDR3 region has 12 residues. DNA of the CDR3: TGTGCCAGCAGGCCCCCGTCTGCTGAGCAGTTCTTC. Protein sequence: CASRPPSAEQFF.

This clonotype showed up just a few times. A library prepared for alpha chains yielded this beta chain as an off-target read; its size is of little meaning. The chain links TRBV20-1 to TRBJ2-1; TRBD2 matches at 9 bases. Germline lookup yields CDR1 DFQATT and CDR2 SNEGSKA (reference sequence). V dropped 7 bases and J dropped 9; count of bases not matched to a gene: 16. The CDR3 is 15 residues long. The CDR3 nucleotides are TGCAGTGTGACCCCCCCCGGGCTAGCGGGACTTGAGCAGTTCTTC. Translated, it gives CSVTPPGLAGLEQFF.

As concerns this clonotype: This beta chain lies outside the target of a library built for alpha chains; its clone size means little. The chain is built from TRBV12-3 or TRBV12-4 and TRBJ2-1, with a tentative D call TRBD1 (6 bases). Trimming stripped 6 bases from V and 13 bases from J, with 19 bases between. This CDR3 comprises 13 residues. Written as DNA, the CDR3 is TGTGCCAGCAGCCCAACCCGAACAGGGAACCAGTTCTTC. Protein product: CASSPTRTGNQFF.

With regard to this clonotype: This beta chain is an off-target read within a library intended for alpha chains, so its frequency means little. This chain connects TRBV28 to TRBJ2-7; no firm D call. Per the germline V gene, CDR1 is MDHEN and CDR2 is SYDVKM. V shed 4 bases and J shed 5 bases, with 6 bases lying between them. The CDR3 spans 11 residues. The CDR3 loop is CASSYADEQYF. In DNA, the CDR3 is TGTGCCAGCAGTTACGCCGACGAGCAGTACTTC. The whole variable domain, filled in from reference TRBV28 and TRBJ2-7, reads DVKVTQSSRYLVKRTGEKVFLECVQDMDHENMFWYRQDPGLGLRLIYFSYDVKMKEKGDIPEGYSVSREKKERFSLILESASTNQTSMYLCASSYADEQYFGPGTRLTVT.